The present T cell receptor (beta chain) was sequenced within a study of blood T cell repertoires in COVID-19 (dated by TCRdb to between 2020 and 2021). About the investigation overall: Samples from collaborators originated in the United States, Italy and Spain and spanned both the acute and convalescent phases of COVID-19. The prospective study material was composed of cDNA or gDNA derived from T cells, B-cell-depleted T cells, or PBMCs. The dataset comprised deeply sampled blood TCRbeta repertoires from subjects exposed to, actively infected with, or recovered from COVID-19. The repertoires were made available in a free public database intended to serve as a resource for research on the immune response to SARS-CoV-2. The samples were drawn from two sources: the first 160 participants of the ongoing ImmuneRACE study, and fewer than 1,500 subjects contributed by 6 global collaborators. Nearly every sample came with metadata listing a de-identified subject ID, COVID-19 status, age in years and sex. Where available, HLA class I and class II types were taken from metadata supplied by the sample provider and were not determined by assay-based typing. The research as a whole found: Clinical and demographic metadata were provided uncurated, with the amount varying by source and participant.

With regard to this clone: Its antigen is still unknown. Base qualities were left out, and no much larger clone turns up one base away.

The CDR3 measures 12 amino acids from cysteine to phenylalanine. Of all the DNA, just the CDR3 is kept, 36 bases in frame from base 1. V is reduced by 4 bases and J by 3 bases, leaving a spacing of 7 bases between them. CDR1 is given as MNHEY and CDR2 as SVGEGT, both from the germline V gene. Whole blood was collected in K2EDTA tubes by collaborating institutions according to the institutions' own protocols. For TCRbeta analysis, collaborator samples were shipped as frozen whole blood, as isolated PBMCs, or as DNA extracted from either sample type. The immunoSEQ Assay, a bias-controlled multiplex PCR, was used to amplify TCRbeta CDR3 regions from genomic DNA. On the authors' methods: The number of nucleated cells in each sample was estimated by amplification of reference gene primers within the assay. Sequence reads were collapsed and filtered to measure the absolute abundance of every unique TCRbeta CDR3 rearrangement. For each sample, productive Simpson clonality was calculated as the square root of Simpson's diversity index across productive rearrangements. What TCRdb holds here is the immuneACCESS table cut down to in-frame rearrangements. Part of the clones is not present; checked against another copy, under half of the missing clones reflect an unresolved V gene, and the others are unexplained. V and J calls and clone size are those listed in that table; D and trimming were worked out from the DNA. The sample table holds about 270,000 clones, of which over 75% were seen once. Together, the top ten hold 13% of the sample.

The clonotype was recovered from a human donor in a cohort sampled during active COVID-19. The sequencing sample was made of peripheral blood. The sequence joins TRBV6-2 or TRBV6-3 to TRBJ2-7, with the D gene not clear enough to name. At the DNA level, the sequence is TGTGCCAGCAGTTTAGTAGTCTACGAGCAGTACTTC. Protein translation: CASSLVVYEQYF.